Listed below are T cell receptor beta chains from one sample, sequenced in a study of blood T cell repertoires in COVID-19. Some clones are missing from TCRdb's copy, which holds only in-frame ones; the method was immunoSEQ multiplex PCR. This table holds roughly 69,000 clones, around 73% found once. The sequenced material came from peripheral blood. Receptor source: a man in his sixties with COVID-19, enrolled during active disease. Both conserved end residues are part of each CDR3. Fields, in order: D gene, J gene, V gene, clone size, CDR3 DNA, CDR3 protein. The D gene is left open where the match is weak. Clone size is not always given. Where it is, it says once, few, many or a class for expanded clones.

>-|TRBJ2-6|TRBV7-2|-
TGTGCCAGCAGCTTAGGGCGGGCCAACGTCCTGACTTTC
CASSLGRANVLTF
>TRBD1|TRBJ2-5|TRBV24-1|-
TGTGCCACCAGTGATCCGACAGGGATGGAGACCCAGTACTTC
CATSDPTGMETQYF
>-|TRBJ2-1|TRBV3-1/TRBV3-2|once
TGTGCCAGCAGCCAAGCTTCTACCTACAATGAGCAGTTCTTC
CASSQASTYNEQFF
>-|TRBJ2-2|TRBV9|-
TGTGCCAGCAGCGCCTGGGACTCCCACACCGGGGAGCTGTTTTTT
CASSAWDSHTGELFF
>-|TRBJ2-3|TRBV5-1|-
TGCGCCAGCAGCTTGCTGTCTAGCCCCACAGATACGCAGTATTTT
CASSLLSSPTDTQYF
>TRBD2|TRBJ2-1|TRBV4-2|-
TGTGCCAGCAGCCAAGGAGCGGGAGTAACCTACAATGAGCAGTTCTTC
CASSQGAGVTYNEQFF
>TRBD1|TRBJ2-7|TRBV5-1|-
TGCGCCAGCAGCCGGGACAGGCAAAACGAGCAGTACTTC
CASSRDRQNEQYF
>-|TRBJ2-7|TRBV4-1|-
TGCGCCAGCAGCCTGACAACCGGGACAACTGGGAACTACGAGCAGTACTTC
CASSLTTGTTGNYEQYF
>TRBD1|TRBJ2-3|TRBV4-1|-
TGCGCCAGCAGCCAAGGGGACAGGGGGCAGGCAGATACGCAGTATTTT
CASSQGDRGQADTQYF
>-|TRBJ2-7|TRBV7-9|-
TGTGCCAGCAGCTTAGTGGCGGGATCGGGCGAGCAGTACTTC
CASSLVAGSGEQYF
>TRBD2|TRBJ2-2|TRBV6-5|-
TGTGCCAGCAGTTACGCTACGGGGGGGCGTGGCGGGGAGCTGTTTTTT
CASSYATGGRGGELFF
>TRBD1|TRBJ2-2|TRBV5-1|-
TGCGCCAGCAGCCACAGGGGGGCGGACACCGGGGAGCTGTTTTTT
CASSHRGADTGELFF
>TRBD2|TRBJ2-1|TRBV11-3|-
TGTGCCAGCAGCTTATCCGGGACTAGCGGGAGTAATGAGCAGTTCTTC
CASSLSGTSGSNEQFF
>-|TRBJ1-6|TRBV28|-
TGTGCCAGCATTGGCGGCAATTCACCCCTCCACTTT
CASIGGNSPLHF
>-|TRBJ2-1|TRBV3-1/TRBV3-2|few
TGTGCCAGCAGCCAAGAAGGAGGCTTCCGTGAGCAGTTCTTC
CASSQEGGFREQFF
>TRBD2|TRBJ2-5|TRBV6-5|-
TGTGCCAGCAGGCAAACTAGCGGGAGTGGGACCCAGTACTTC
CASRQTSGSGTQYF
>TRBD2|TRBJ2-7|TRBV6-5|-
TGTGCCAGCGTGGCTAGCGGGATGACCTACGAGCAGTACTTC
CASVASGMTYEQYF
>TRBD1|TRBJ2-2|TRBV24-1|-
TGTGCCACCGTTGGACAGGGGTTGAACGGGGAGCTGTTTTTT
CATVGQGLNGELFF
>-|TRBJ2-3|TRBV10-3|-
TGTGCCATCAGTGGTAGCAGCACAGATACGCAGTATTTT
CAISGSSTDTQYF
>TRBD2|TRBJ2-5|TRBV12-3/TRBV12-4|few
TGTGCCAGCGGGAGGGCGGGAGAGACCCAGTACTTC
CASGRAGETQYF
>-|TRBJ1-5|TRBV28|-
TGTGCCAGCAGCAGACAGCAGGGGCAGCCCCAGCATTTT
CASSRQQGQPQHF
>TRBD2|TRBJ2-3|TRBV19|-
TGTGCCAGTAGTATTCGGGAGGGAGATACGCAGTATTTT
CASSIREGDTQYF
>-|TRBJ2-7|TRBV5-1|-
TGCGCCAGCAGCTTCAACGGACCCGGGGGGCAGTACTTC
CASSFNGPGGQYF
>TRBD2|TRBJ2-5|TRBV5-1|-
TGCGCCAGCAGTCCCGGACTAGCGCCACCACAAGAGACCCAGTACTTC
CASSPGLAPPQETQYF
>TRBD1|TRBJ2-7|TRBV2|-
TGTGCCAGCAGATACAGGGGAAGGAACGAGCAGTACTTC
CASRYRGRNEQYF
>-|TRBJ1-3|TRBV3-1/TRBV3-2|-
TGTGCCAGCAGCCAAAACATTGGAAACACCATATATTTT
CASSQNIGNTIYF
>-|TRBJ1-6|TRBV5-4|-
TGTGCCAGCAGCTTGGACAGGGCTAATTCACCCCTCCACTTT
CASSLDRANSPLHF
>-|TRBJ2-7|TRBV9|-
TGTGCCAGCAGCGTAGGCCGGGACACCTCCTACGAGCAGTACTTC
CASSVGRDTSYEQYF
>-|TRBJ1-5|TRBV4-2|few
TGTGCCAGCAGCCAAGTTTCGGGGAGGCCCCAGCATTTT
CASSQVSGRPQHF
>TRBD2|TRBJ2-1|TRBV7-9|-
TGTGCCAGCAGTTCCCGACTAGCGGGGTACAATGAGCAGTTCTTC
CASSSRLAGYNEQFF
>-|TRBJ2-6|TRBV3-1/TRBV3-2|-
TGTGCCAGCAGCCAAACAGGGTCTGGGGCCAACGTCCTGACTTTC
CASSQTGSGANVLTF
>-|TRBJ1-1|TRBV30|-
TGTGCCTGGAGTGTATATGCGGGGGATTACACTGAAGCTTTCTTT
CAWSVYAGDYTEAFF
>TRBD1|TRBJ1-1|TRBV7-9|few
TGTGCCAGCAGCTTCGGGACAGTGAACACTGAAGCTTTCTTT
CASSFGTVNTEAFF
>TRBD1|TRBJ2-3|TRBV5-1|-
TGCGCCAGCAGCTTCGACAGGGACACGCAGTATTTT
CASSFDRDTQYF
>-|TRBJ2-7|TRBV19|few
TGTGCCAGTAGTGCTTTGATGAGACCGGGAGAATTGGAGCAGTACTTC
CASSALMRPGELEQYF
>-|TRBJ2-3|TRBV28|-
TGTGCCAGCAGTCGCGCGGGGAGCAGGGATACGCAGTATTTT
CASSRAGSRDTQYF
>TRBD1|TRBJ1-5|TRBV19|-
TGTGCCAGTAGTCGAACGGGGACAGGCCCCAATCAGCCCCAGCATTTT
CASSRTGTGPNQPQHF
>TRBD2|TRBJ2-5|TRBV19|few
TGTGCCAGTAGTATAGGGTTGTCTAGCGGGGGTGGAGAGACCCAGTACTTC
CASSIGLSSGGGETQYF
>-|TRBJ1-1|TRBV7-9|-
TGTGCCAGCAGCTCACAGGGGAACACTGAAGCTTTCTTT
CASSSQGNTEAFF
>-|TRBJ2-5|TRBV12-3/TRBV12-4|few
TGTGCCAGCAGTTTGGAGTCCGCAGAGACCCAGTACTTC
CASSLESAETQYF
>TRBD1|TRBJ1-5|TRBV9|-
TGTGCCAGCAGCGTGACAGGGGCTGCCAATCAGCCCCAGCATTTT
CASSVTGAANQPQHF
>TRBD1|TRBJ1-2|TRBV19|-
TGTGCCAGTAGTCTGGACAGGGGGCACGTCTATGGCTACACCTTC
CASSLDRGHVYGYTF
>TRBD2|TRBJ2-2|TRBV2|-
TGTGCCAGCTCTTTCTCGGCTAGCGGCTACACCGGGGAGCTGTTTTTT
CASSFSASGYTGELFF
>-|TRBJ1-5|TRBV21-1|many
TGTGCCAGCAGCCCTCGGACCCTTGGTCGGAGGTTTCGCAATCAGCCCCAGCATTTT
CASSPRTLGRRFRNQPQHF
>TRBD2|TRBJ2-7|TRBV28|-
TGTGCCAGCATTCCGGGGGGGTCAACCTACGAGCAGTACTTC
CASIPGGSTYEQYF
>-|TRBJ2-7|TRBV5-1|-
TGCGCCAGCAGCTTCGGCGGGGGCGAGTACGAGCAGTACTTC
CASSFGGGEYEQYF
>TRBD2|TRBJ2-1|TRBV27|few
TGTGCCAGCAGTCAGGCAGCGGGAGTCAATGAGCAGTTCTTC
CASSQAAGVNEQFF
>TRBD2|TRBJ2-3|TRBV5-4|few
TGTGCCAGCAGCTCGAAGCGGGACTCAGATACGCAGTATTTT
CASSSKRDSDTQYF
>-|TRBJ1-3|TRBV5-1|-
TGCGCCAGCAGCTTGAATGGGGACTGGAGCTCTGGAAACACCATATATTTT
CASSLNGDWSSGNTIYF
>-|TRBJ1-5|TRBV6-5|-
TGTGCCAGCACGGCGGGGGCCGGCAATCAGCCCCAGCATTTT
CASTAGAGNQPQHF
>TRBD2|TRBJ2-7|TRBV24-1|-
TGTGCCACCAGTTCAGCTAGCGGAGGCGGGGAGCAGTACTTC
CATSSASGGGEQYF
>-|TRBJ2-5|TRBV5-1|-
TGCGCCAGCAGCTTGGAACCCTCGCGGGGTGTACTTGAGACCCAGTACTTC
CASSLEPSRGVLETQYF
>-|TRBJ1-1|TRBV2|-
TGTGCCAGCAGTGAAGCCCCCTGGGGGCGGGCTTTCTTT
CASSEAPWGRAFF
>TRBD1|TRBJ2-6|TRBV7-6|-
TGTGCCAGCAGCTTAGGAGACAGGGCTGGGGCCAACGTCCTGACTTTC
CASSLGDRAGANVLTF
>TRBD1|TRBJ1-3|TRBV12-5|-
TGTGCTAGTGGTTTGGTAATCTCCGGGACAGGGTTTAACACCATATATTTT
CASGLVISGTGFNTIYF
>TRBD2|TRBJ2-2|TRBV6-6|-
TGTGCCAGCAGTCGAACTAGCGGGAGGGTCAACACCGGGGAGCTGTTTTTT
CASSRTSGRVNTGELFF
>-|TRBJ1-1|TRBV4-1|-
TGCGCCAGCAGCCCCCTGGGCCCCGTTGGGGCCGAAGCTTTCTTT
CASSPLGPVGAEAFF